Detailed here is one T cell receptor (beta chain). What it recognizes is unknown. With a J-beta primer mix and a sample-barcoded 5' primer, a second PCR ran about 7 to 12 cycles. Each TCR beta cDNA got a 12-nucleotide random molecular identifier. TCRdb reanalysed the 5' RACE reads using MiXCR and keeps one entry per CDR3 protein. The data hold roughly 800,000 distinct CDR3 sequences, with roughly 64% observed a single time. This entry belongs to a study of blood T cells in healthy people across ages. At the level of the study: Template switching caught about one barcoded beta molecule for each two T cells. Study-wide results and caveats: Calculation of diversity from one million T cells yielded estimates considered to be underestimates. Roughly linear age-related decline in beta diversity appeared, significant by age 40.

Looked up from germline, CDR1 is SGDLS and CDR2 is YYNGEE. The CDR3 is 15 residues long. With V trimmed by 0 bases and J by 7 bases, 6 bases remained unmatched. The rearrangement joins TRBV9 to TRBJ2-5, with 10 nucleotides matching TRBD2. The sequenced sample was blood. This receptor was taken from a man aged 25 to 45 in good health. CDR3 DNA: TGTGCCAGCAGCGTAGATCTAGCGGGAGTTGGGACCCAGTACTTC. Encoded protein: CASSVDLAGVGTQYF.